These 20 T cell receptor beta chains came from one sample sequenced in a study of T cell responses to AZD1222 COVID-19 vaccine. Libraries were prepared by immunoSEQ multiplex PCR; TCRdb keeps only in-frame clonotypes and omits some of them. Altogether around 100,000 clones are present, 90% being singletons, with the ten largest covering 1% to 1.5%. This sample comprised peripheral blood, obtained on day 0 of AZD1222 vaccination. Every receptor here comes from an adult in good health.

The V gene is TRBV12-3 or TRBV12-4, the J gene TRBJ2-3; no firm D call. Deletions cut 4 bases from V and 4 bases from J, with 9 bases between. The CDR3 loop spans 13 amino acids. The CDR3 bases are TGTGCCAGCAGTTCCCGAGCCGCAGATACGCAGTATTTT. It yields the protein CASSSRAADTQYF.

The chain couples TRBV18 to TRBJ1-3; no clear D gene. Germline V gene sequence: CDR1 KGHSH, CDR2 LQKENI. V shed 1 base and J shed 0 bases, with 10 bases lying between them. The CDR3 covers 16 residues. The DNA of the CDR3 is TGTGCCAGCTCACCACTAGACACCTACTCTGGAAACACCATATATTTT. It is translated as CASSPLDTYSGNTIYF.

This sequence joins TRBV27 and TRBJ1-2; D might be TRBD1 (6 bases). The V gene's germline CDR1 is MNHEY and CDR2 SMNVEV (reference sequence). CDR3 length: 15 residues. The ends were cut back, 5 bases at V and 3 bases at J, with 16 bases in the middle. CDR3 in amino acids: CASSIPFTGHYGYTF. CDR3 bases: TGTGCCAGCAGTATCCCCTTTACAGGGCACTATGGCTACACCTTC.

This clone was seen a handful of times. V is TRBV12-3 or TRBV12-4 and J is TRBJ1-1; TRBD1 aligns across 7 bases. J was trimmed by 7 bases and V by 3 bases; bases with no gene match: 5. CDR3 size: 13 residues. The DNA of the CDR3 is TGTGCCAGCAGTTTTACAGGGGCGGGTGAAGCTTTCTTT. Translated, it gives CASSFTGAGEAFF.

Written as DNA, the CDR3 is TGTGCCGGGACCCCGGGGACAAAGATTGCCGGTGAAGCTTTCTTT. Translating gives CAGTPGTKIAGEAFF. The gene calls are TRBV30 and TRBJ1-1; D perhaps matches TRBD1 (6 bases). V gave up 8 bases and J gave up 7 bases, with 26 bases separating them. The CDR3 is 15 residues long. Germline CDR1 GTSNPN, CDR2 SVGIG (reference sequence).

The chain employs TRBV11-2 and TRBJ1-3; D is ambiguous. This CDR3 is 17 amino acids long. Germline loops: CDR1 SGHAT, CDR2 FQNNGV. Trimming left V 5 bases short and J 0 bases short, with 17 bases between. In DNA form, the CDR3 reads TGTGCCAGCAGCGTCAAATTGGGTCCGTTCTCTGGAAACACCATATATTTT. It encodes CASSVKLGPFSGNTIYF. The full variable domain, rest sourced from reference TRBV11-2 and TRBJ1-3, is EAGVAQSPRYKIIEKRQSVAFWCNPISGHATLYWYQQILGQGPKLLIQFQNNGVVDDSQLPKDRFSAERLKGVDSTLKIQPAKLEDSAVYLCASSVKLGPFSGNTIYFGEGSWLTVV.

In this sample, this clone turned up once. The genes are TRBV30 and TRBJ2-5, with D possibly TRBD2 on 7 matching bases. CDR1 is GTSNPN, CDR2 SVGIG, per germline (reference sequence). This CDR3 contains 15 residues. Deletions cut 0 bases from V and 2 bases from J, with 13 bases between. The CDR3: CAWSVGGGPQETQYF. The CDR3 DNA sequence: TGTGCCTGGAGTGTTGGGGGGGGCCCGCAAGAGACCCAGTACTTC.

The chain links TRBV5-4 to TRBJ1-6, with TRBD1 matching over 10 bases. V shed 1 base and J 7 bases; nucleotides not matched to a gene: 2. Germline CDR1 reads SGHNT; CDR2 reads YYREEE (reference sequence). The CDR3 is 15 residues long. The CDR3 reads CASSLSTGGNSPLHF. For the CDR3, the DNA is TGTGCCAGCAGCTTGTCGACAGGGGGCAATTCACCCCTCCACTTT.

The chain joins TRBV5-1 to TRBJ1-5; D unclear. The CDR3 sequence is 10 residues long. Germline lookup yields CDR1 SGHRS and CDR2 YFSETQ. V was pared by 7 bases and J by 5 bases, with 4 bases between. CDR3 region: CASPHQPQHF. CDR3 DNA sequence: TGCGCCAGCCCTCATCAGCCCCAGCATTTT. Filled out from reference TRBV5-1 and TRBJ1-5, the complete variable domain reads KAGVTQTPRYLIKTRGQQVTLSCSPISGHRSVSWYQQTPGQGLQFLFEYFSETQRNKGNFPGRFSGRQFSNSRSEMNVSTLELGDSALYLCASPHQPQHFGDGTRLSIL.

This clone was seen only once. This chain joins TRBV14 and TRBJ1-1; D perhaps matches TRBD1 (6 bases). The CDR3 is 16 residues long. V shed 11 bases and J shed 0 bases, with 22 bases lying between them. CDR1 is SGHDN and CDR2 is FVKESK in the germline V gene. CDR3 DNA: TGTGCCGGGCCACTCGACAGGACCTTCTTGAACACTGAAGCTTTCTTT. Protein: CAGPLDRTFLNTEAFF.

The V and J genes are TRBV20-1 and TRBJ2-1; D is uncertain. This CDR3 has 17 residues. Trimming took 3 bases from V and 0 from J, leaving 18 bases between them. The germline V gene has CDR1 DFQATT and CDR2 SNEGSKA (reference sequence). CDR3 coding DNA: TGCAGTGCTAGTCTTCTATTCGGTGGGTCCTCCTACAATGAGCAGTTCTTC. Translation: CSASLLFGGSSYNEQFF.

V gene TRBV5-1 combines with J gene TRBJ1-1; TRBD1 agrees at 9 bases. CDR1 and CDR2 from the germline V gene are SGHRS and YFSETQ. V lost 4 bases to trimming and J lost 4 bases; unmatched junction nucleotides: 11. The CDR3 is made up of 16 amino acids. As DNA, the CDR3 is TGCGCCAGCAGCCCTAAATCCGACAGGGGGGGCACTGAAGCTTTCTTT. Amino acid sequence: CASSPKSDRGGTEAFF.

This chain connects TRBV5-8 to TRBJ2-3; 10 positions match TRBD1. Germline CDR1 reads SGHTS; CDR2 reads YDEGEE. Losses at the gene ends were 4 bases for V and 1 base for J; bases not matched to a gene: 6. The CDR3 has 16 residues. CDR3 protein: CASSLDRGPGTDTQYF. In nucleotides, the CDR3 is TGTGCCAGCAGCCTAGACAGGGGGCCAGGCACAGATACGCAGTATTTT. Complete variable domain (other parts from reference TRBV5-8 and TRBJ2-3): EAGVTQSPTHLIKTRGQQATLRCSPISGHTSVYWYQQALGLGLQFLLWYDEGEERNRGNFPPRFSGRQFPNYSSELNVNALELEDSALYLCASSLDRGPGTDTQYFGPGTRLTVL.

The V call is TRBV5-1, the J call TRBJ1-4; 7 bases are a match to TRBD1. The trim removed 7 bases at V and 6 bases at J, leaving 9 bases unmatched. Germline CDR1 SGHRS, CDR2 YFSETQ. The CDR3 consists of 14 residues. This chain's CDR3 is CASSRDSADEKLFF. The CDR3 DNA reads TGCGCCAGCTCCCGGGACAGTGCCGATGAAAAACTGTTTTTT. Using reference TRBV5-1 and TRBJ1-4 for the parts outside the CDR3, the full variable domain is KAGVTQTPRYLIKTRGQQVTLSCSPISGHRSVSWYQQTPGQGLQFLFEYFSETQRNKGNFPGRFSGRQFSNSRSEMNVSTLELGDSALYLCASSRDSADEKLFFGSGTQLSVL.

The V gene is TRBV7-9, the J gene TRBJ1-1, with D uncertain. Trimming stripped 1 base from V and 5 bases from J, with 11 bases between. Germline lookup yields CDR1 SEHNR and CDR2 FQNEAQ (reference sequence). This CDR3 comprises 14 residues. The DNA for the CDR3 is TGTGCCAGCAGCTTAGTAGGGTTACGGACTGAAGCTTTCTTT. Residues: CASSLVGLRTEAFF. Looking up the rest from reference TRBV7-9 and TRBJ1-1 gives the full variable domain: DTGVSQNPRHKITKRGQNVTFRCDPISEHNRLYWYRQTLGQGPEFLTYFQNEAQLEKSRLLSDRFSAERPKGSFSTLEIQRTEQGDSAMYLCASSLVGLRTEAFFGQGTRLTVV.

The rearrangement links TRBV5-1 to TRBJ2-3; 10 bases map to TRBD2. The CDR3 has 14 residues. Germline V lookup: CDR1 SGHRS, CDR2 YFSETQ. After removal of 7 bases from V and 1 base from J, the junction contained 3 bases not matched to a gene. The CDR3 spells CASESGGGTDTQYF. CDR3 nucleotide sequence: TGCGCCAGCGAAAGCGGGGGGGGCACAGATACGCAGTATTTT.

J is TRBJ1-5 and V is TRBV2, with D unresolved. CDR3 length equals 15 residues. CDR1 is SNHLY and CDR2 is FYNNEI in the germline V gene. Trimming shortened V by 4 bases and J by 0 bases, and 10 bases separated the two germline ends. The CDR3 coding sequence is TGTGCCAGCAGTGCAGGAATGAATAGCAATCAGCCCCAGCATTTT. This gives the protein CASSAGMNSNQPQHF.

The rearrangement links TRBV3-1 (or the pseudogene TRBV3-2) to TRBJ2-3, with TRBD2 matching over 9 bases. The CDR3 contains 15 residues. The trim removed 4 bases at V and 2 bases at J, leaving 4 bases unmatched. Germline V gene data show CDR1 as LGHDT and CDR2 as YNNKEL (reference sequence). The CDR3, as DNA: TGTGCCAGCAGCCCCAGCGGGGGGTCCACAGATACGCAGTATTTT. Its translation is CASSPSGGSTDTQYF.

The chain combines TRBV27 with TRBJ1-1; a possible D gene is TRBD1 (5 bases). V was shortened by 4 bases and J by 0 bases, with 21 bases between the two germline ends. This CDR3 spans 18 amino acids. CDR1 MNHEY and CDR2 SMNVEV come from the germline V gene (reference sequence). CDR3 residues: CASSSNQYWDGLNTEAFF. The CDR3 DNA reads TGTGCCAGCAGTTCAAACCAATACTGGGACGGATTGAACACTGAAGCTTTCTTT.

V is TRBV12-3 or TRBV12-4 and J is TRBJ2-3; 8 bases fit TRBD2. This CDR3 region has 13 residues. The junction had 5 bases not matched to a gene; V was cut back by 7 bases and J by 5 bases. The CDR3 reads CASTPGGVDTQYF. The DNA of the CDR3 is TGTGCCAGCACCCCGGGGGGGGTAGATACGCAGTATTTT.